This T cell receptor (beta chain) was sequenced in a study of siplizumab effects on memory and regulatory T cells. Findings and caveats of the study: No more than a minor fraction of alloreactive clones could be traced back to unstimulated subsets.

Notes on this clone: Its antigen is not known.

Repertoires were generated with immunoSEQ multiplex PCR, while TCRdb's copy carries only in-frame clones and drops some. The sample carries just over 50,000 clones, about 97% recorded once. V lost 3 bases and J lost 1, with 1 base in between. Germline lookup yields CDR1 LGHNT and CDR2 FRNRAP. The CDR3 is 12 amino acids. Source material: naive CD4+ T cells sorted from blood. This TCR was sampled from a human donor in good health. This rearrangement joins TRBV12-5 to TRBJ1-5, with D unclear. The CDR3 loop reads CASGFSNQPQHF. Here the CDR3 DNA reads TGTGCTAGTGGTTTCAGCAATCAGCCCCAGCATTTT. The full variable domain, rest sourced from reference TRBV12-5 and TRBJ1-5, is DARVTQTPRHKVTEMGQEVTMRCQPILGHNTVFWYRQTMMQGLELLAYFRNRAPLDDSGMPKDRFSAEMPDATLATLKIQPSEPRDSAVYFCASGFSNQPQHFGDGTRLSIL.